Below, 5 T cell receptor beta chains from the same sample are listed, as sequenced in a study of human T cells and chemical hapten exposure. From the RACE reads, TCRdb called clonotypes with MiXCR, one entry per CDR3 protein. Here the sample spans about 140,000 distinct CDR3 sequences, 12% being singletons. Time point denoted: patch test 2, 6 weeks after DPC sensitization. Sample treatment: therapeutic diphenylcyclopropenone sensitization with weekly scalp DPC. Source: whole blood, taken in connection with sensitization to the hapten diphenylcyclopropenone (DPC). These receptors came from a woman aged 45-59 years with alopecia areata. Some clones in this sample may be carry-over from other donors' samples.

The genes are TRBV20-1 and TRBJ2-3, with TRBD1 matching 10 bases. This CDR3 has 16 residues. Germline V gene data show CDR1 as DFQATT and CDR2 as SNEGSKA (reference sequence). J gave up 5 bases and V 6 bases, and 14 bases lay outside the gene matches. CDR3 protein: CSAAKGTGEGVDTQYF. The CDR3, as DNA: TGCAGTGCCGCCAAAGGGACAGGGGAAGGGGTAGATACGCAGTATTTT.

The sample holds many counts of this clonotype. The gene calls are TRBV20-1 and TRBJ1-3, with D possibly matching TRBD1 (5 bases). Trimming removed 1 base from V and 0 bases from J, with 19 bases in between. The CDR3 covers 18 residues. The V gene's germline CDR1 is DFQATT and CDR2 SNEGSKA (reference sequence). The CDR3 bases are TGCAGTGCTAGAGCTTGGGGGAACAGGAACGCCTCTGGAAACACCATATATTTT. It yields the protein CSARAWGNRNASGNTIYF.

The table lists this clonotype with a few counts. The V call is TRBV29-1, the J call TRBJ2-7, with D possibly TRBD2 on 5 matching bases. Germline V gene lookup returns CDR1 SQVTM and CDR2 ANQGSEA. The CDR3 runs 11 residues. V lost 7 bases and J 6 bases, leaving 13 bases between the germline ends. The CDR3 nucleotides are TGCAGCGCCGGAGGTTCAGGCGAGCAGTACTTC. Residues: CSAGGSGEQYF.

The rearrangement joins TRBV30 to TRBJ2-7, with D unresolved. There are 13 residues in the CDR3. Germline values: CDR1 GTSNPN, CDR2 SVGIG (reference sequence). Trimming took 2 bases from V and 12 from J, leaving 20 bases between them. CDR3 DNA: TGTGCCTGGAGTACTTCCTTGCTCACCGCGCGGTACTTC. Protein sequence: CAWSTSLLTARYF. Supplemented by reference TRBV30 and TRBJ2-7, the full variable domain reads SQTIHQWPATLVQPVGSPLSLECTVEGTSNPNLYWYRQAAGRGLQLLFYSVGIGQISSEVPQNLSASRPQDRQFILSSKKLLLSDSGFYLCAWSTSLLTARYFGPGTRLTVT.

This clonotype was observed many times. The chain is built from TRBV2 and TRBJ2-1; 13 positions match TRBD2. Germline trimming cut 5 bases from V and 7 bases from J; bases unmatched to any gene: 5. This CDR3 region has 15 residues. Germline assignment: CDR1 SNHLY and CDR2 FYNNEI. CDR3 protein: CASSMTSGRLNEQFF. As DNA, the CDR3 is TGTGCCAGCAGTATGACTAGCGGGAGGCTTAATGAGCAGTTCTTC.